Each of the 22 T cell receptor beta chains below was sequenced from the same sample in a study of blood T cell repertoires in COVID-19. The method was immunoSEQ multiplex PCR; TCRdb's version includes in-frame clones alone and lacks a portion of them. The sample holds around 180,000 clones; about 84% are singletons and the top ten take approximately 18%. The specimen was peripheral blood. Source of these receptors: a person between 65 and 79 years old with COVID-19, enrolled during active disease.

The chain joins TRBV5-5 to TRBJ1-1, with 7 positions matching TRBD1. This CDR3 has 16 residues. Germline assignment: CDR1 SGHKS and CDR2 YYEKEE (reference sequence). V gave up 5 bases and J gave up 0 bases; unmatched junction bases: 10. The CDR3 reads CASRRGTALMNTEAFF. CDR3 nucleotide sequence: TGTGCCAGCAGACGAGGGACAGCCTTAATGAACACTGAAGCTTTCTTT.

In DNA, the CDR3 is TGTGCCAGCAGCCGAACAGGGGAAGAGACCCAGTACTTC. Its translation: CASSRTGEETQYF. The rearrangement links TRBV5-4 to TRBJ2-5; 7 bases map to TRBD1. With 4 bases clipped from V and 3 bases from J, the junction kept 3 bases outside the gene matches. This CDR3 spans 13 amino acids. The germline V gene encodes CDR1 SGHNT and CDR2 YYREEE (reference sequence).

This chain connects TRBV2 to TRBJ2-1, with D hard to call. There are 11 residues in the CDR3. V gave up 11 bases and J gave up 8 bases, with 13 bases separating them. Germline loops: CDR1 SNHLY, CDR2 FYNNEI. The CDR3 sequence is CARLLGDEQFF. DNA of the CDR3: TGTGCCCGCCTCCTAGGAGATGAGCAGTTCTTC. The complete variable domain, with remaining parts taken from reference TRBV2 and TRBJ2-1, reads EPEVTQTPSHQVTQMGQEVILRCVPISNHLYFYWYRQILGQKVEFLVSFYNNEISEKSEIFDDQFSVERPDGSNFTLKIRSTKLEDSAMYFCARLLGDEQFFGPGTRLTVL.

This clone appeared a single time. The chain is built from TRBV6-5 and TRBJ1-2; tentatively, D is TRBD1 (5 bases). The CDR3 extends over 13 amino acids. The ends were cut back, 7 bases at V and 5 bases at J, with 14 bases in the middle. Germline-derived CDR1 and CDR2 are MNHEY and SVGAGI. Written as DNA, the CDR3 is TGTGCCAGCACCACCGGGGGTCGGTATGGCTACACCTTC. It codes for CASTTGGRYGYTF.

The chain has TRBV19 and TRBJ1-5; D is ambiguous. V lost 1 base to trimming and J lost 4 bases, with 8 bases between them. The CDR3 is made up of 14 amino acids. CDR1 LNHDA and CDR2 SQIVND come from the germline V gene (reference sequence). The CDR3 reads CASSIGPVNQPQHF. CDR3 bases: TGTGCCAGTAGTATAGGTCCGGTAAATCAGCCCCAGCATTTT.

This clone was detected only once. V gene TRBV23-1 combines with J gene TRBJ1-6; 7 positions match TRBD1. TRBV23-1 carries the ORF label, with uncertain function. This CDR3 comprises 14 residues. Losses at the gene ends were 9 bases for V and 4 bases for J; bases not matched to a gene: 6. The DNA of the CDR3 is TGCGCCAGGATGACAGGGACTTATAATTCACCCCTCCACTTT. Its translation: CARMTGTYNSPLHF.

The CDR3, as DNA: TGTGCCAGTAGTCTCTCGGGATCTTTTAGCACAGATACGCAGTATTTT. This codes for CASSLSGSFSTDTQYF. The chain links TRBV19 to TRBJ2-3; a weak D match, TRBD2 (5 bases). Germline V CDR1 and CDR2: LNHDA, SQIVND (reference sequence). There are 16 residues in the CDR3. The V end lost 5 bases, the J end lost 0 bases, and 15 bases lay between the germline ends.

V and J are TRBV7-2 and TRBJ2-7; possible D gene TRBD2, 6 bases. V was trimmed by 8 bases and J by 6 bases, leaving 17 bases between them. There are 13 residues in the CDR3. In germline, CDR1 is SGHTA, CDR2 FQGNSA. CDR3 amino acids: CASSTGVTREQYF. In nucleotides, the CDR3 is TGTGCCAGCTCGACGGGGGTAACTCGCGAGCAGTACTTC.

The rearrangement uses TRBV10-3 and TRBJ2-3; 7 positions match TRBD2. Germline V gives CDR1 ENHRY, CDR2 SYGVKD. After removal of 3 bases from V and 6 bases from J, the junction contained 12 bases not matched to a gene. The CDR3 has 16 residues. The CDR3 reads CAISDRVTGGGDTQYF. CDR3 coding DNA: TGTGCCATCAGTGATAGGGTGACGGGAGGTGGGGATACGCAGTATTTT.

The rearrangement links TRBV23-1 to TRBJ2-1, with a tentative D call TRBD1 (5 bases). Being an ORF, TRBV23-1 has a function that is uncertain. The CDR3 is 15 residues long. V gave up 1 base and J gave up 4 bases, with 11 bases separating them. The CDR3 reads CASSQFPTEYNEQFF. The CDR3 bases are TGCGCCAGCAGTCAATTCCCGACAGAGTACAATGAGCAGTTCTTC.

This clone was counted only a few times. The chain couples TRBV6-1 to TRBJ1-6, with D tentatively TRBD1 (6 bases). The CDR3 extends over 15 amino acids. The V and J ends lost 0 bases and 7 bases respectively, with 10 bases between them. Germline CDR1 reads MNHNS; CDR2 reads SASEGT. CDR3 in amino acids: CASSEAQGPNSPLHF. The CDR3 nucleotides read TGTGCCAGCAGTGAAGCGCAGGGGCCGAATTCACCCCTCCACTTT.

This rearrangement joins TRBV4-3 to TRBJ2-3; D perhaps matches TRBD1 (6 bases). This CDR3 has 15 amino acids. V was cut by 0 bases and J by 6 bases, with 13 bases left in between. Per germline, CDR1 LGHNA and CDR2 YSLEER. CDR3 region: CASSQDSGRGDTQYF. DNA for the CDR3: TGCGCCAGCAGCCAAGATAGTGGCAGGGGTGATACGCAGTATTTT.

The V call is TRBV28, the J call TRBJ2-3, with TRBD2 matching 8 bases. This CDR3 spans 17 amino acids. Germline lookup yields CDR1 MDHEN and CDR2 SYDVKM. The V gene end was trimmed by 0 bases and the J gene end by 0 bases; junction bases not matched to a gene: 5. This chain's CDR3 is CASSLWQASGSTDTQYF. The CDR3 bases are TGTGCCAGCAGTTTATGGCAAGCTAGCGGGAGCACAGATACGCAGTATTTT.

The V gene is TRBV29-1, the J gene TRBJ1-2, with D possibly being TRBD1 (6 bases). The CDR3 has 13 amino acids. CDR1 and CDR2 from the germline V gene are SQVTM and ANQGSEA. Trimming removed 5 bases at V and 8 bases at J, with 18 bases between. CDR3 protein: CSVLLTGLRGYTF. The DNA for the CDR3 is TGCAGCGTTTTACTGACAGGTTTGAGAGGCTACACCTTC.

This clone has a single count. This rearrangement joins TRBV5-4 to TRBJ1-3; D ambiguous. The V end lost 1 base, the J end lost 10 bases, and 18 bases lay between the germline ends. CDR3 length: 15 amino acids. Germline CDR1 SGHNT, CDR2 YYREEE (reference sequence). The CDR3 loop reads CASSLYGAGSRTIYF. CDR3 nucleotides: TGTGCCAGCAGCTTGTACGGCGCGGGTTCAAGAACCATATATTTT.

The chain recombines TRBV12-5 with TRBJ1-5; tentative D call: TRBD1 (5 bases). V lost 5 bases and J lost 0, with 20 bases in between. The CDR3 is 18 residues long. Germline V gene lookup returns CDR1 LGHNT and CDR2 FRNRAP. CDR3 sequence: CASGGGTYAAYSNQPQHF. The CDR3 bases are TGTGCTAGTGGTGGAGGGACTTACGCCGCATATAGCAATCAGCCCCAGCATTTT.

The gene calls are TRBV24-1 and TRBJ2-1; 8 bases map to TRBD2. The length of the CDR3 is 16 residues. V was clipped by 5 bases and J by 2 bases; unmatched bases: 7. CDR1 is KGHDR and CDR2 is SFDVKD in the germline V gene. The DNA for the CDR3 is TGTGCCACCAGTGCCCCCAGCGGGGGCCCCTACAATGAGCAGTTCTTC. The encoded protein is CATSAPSGGPYNEQFF.

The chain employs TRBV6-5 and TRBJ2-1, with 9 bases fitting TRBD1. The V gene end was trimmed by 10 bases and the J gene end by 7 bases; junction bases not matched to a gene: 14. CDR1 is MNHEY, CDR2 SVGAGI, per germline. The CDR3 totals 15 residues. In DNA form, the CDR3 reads TGTGCCATACGACAGGGGGACGCACTCTTAAATGAGCAGTTCTTC. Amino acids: CAIRQGDALLNEQFF.

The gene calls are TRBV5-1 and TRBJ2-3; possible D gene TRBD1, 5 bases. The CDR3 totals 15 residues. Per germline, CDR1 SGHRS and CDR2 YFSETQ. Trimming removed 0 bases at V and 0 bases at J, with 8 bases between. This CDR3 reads CASSLGGYSTDTQYF. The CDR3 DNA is TGCGCCAGCAGCTTGGGGGGCTATAGCACAGATACGCAGTATTTT.

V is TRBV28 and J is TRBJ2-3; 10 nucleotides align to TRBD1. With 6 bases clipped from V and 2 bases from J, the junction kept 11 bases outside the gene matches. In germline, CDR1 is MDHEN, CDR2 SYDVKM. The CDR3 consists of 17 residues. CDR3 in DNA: TGTGCCAGCAGCCAAACCTCCGGGACAGGGGTCACAGATACGCAGTATTTT. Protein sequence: CASSQTSGTGVTDTQYF.

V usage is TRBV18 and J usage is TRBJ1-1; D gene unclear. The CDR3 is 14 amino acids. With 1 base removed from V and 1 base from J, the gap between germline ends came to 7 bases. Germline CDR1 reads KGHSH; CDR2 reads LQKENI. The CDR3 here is CASSPQIENTEAFF. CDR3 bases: TGTGCCAGCTCACCACAGATAGAGAACACTGAAGCTTTCTTT.

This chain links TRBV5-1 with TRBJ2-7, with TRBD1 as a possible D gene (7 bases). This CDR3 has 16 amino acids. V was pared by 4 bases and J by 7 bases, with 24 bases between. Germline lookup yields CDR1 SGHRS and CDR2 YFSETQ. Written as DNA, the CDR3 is TGCGCCAGCAGCCTTCAGGGGGGCCTCGATACAGGGGAGCAGTACTTC. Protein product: CASSLQGGLDTGEQYF.